One sample yielded the 14 T cell receptor beta chains listed below, sequenced in a study of T cells of healthy individuals. TCRdb re-called the 5' RACE reads through MiXCR, storing one row per CDR3 protein. Here the sample spans around 98,000 distinct CDR3 sequences, around 17% being singletons. These receptors all come from a human donor in good health.

This clonotype was found a few times. The chain carries TRBV6-5 and TRBJ1-2, with D perhaps matching TRBD1 (6 bases). CDR1 MNHEY and CDR2 SVGAGI come from the germline V gene. This CDR3 has 13 amino acids. Trimming removed 6 bases from V and 2 bases from J, with 10 bases in between. CDR3 in DNA: TGTGCCAGCAGGCCAGGGGAAAACTATGGCTACACCTTC. It translates to CASRPGENYGYTF.

This clonotype was detected many times. The chain links TRBV7-2 to TRBJ2-1; 15 bases align to TRBD2. The junction had 20 bases not matched to a gene; V was cut back by 5 bases and J by 0 bases. Germline loops: CDR1 SGHTA, CDR2 FQGNSA. The CDR3 length is 23 residues. CDR3 bases: TGTGCCAGCAGCCTATTGACCGGGACTAGCGGGAGGCCGACTGGGGGCTCCTACAATGAGCAGTTCTTC. Translated, it gives CASSLLTGTSGRPTGGSYNEQFF.

This clonotype was detected only a few times. In DNA form, the CDR3 reads TGTGCCAGCAGCTTATCGCTGAATTCACCCCTCCACTTT. Translation gives CASSLSLNSPLHF. The gene calls are TRBV7-8 and TRBJ1-6; D gene uncertain. Germline assignment: CDR1 SGHVS and CDR2 FQNEAQ. Trimming removed 2 bases at V and 7 bases at J, with 6 bases between. The CDR3 loop spans 13 amino acids.

This clonotype came up a few times. In nucleotides, the CDR3 is TGCGCCAGCAGCTTGTCGGGGGGGGGCTCCTACAATGAGCAGTTCTTC. Its protein product is CASSLSGGGSYNEQFF. V gene TRBV5-1 combines with J gene TRBJ2-1; 8 bases agree with TRBD2. V shed 1 base and J 0 bases; nucleotides not matched to a gene: 3. This CDR3 contains 16 residues. Germline V lookup: CDR1 SGHRS, CDR2 YFSETQ.

This clonotype was observed at least ten times. V and J are TRBV6-4 and TRBJ2-1; maybe TRBD2 (6 bases). CDR3 length equals 16 residues. V was cut by 2 bases and J by 7 bases, with 18 bases left in between. CDR1 and CDR2 (germline): MRHNA, SNTAGT. The CDR3 spells CASSDESQGAGNEQFF. The DNA of the CDR3 is TGTGCCAGCAGTGACGAATCCCAGGGTGCGGGGAATGAGCAGTTCTTC.

Ten or more counts support this clonotype. The J gene is TRBJ2-5, the V gene TRBV19; TRBD1 aligns across 10 bases. CDR1 and CDR2 (germline): LNHDA, SQIVND (reference sequence). This CDR3 comprises 15 residues. Unmatched junction bases numbered 10, after V lost 7 bases and J lost 5 bases. The CDR3 is CASNRGTGEIETQYF. The CDR3 coding sequence is TGTGCCAGTAATAGGGGGACAGGGGAGATTGAGACCCAGTACTTC.

This clonotype was seen more than once but under ten times. The genes are TRBV4-1 and TRBJ2-4, with D possibly matching TRBD1 (5 bases). This CDR3 comprises 16 residues. Trimming shortened V by 1 base and J by 4 bases, and 14 bases separated the two germline ends. Germline-derived CDR1 and CDR2 are MGHRA and YSYEKL. CDR3 sequence (DNA): TGCGCCAGCAGCCAAGGGGATGAAGGGGCGAAAAACATTCAGTACTTC. It yields the protein CASSQGDEGAKNIQYF.

This clonotype was seen at least ten times. The rearrangement links TRBV29-1 to TRBJ2-5; 7 positions match TRBD1. After removal of 6 bases from V and 7 bases from J, the junction contained 11 bases not matched to a gene. CDR3 length: 13 residues. Germline-derived CDR1 and CDR2 are SQVTM and ANQGSEA. As DNA, the CDR3 is TGCAGCGTCGGGCTGGGACAGACCGGGACCCAGTACTTC. Translating gives CSVGLGQTGTQYF.

This clonotype appeared a few times. This chain connects TRBV20-1 to TRBJ2-3; 13 bases are a match to TRBD2. The CDR3 is 15 residues long. Trimming took 4 bases from V and 4 from J; bases not matched to a gene: 5. Germline lookup yields CDR1 DFQATT and CDR2 SNEGSKA (reference sequence). The CDR3 spells CSAILAGGPADTQYF. Here the CDR3 DNA reads TGCAGTGCTATACTAGCGGGGGGGCCGGCAGATACGCAGTATTTT.

The rearrangement links TRBV7-9 to TRBJ2-3; 7 bases are a match to TRBD1. The CDR3 contains 16 residues. V was pared by 4 bases and J by 6 bases, with 13 bases of the junction left unmatched. Germline-derived CDR1 and CDR2 are SEHNR and FQNEAQ (reference sequence). This CDR3 is CASSSRGGRPGDTQYF. The DNA for the CDR3 is TGTGCCAGCAGCTCCCGAGGGGGCCGGCCGGGGGATACGCAGTATTTT.

The table lists this clonotype with many counts. The gene calls are TRBV20-1 and TRBJ1-1; TRBD1 agrees at 7 bases. The germline V gene encodes CDR1 DFQATT and CDR2 SNEGSKA (reference sequence). Trimming took 6 bases from V and 5 from J; bases not matched to a gene: 6. This CDR3 comprises 12 residues. CDR3 protein: CSAPTGPTEAFF. The CDR3 bases are TGCAGTGCCCCGACAGGGCCTACTGAAGCTTTCTTT.

This clonotype was counted many times. This rearrangement joins TRBV6-2 or TRBV6-3 to TRBJ1-1; D not certain. This CDR3 spans 12 amino acids. Looked up from germline, CDR1 is MNHEY and CDR2 is SVGEGT. V was clipped by 6 bases and J by 7 bases, with 12 bases between them. CDR3 nucleotide sequence: TGTGCCAGCAGCCTAAGGACGGGTGAAGCTTTCTTT. This translates into CASSLRTGEAFF.

This clonotype was seen a handful of times. The chain links TRBV6-5 to TRBJ1-1; no firm D call. Germline V lookup: CDR1 MNHEY, CDR2 SVGAGI. This CDR3 spans 13 amino acids. Trimming took 2 bases from V and 1 from J, leaving 5 bases between them. CDR3 in DNA: TGTGCCAGCAGTTACACCTCGAACACTGAAGCTTTCTTT. Its protein product is CASSYTSNTEAFF.

The sample holds a few counts of this clonotype. The CDR3 is CASSWGRGDTQYF. The CDR3 bases are TGTGCCAGCAGCTGGGGTAGGGGAGATACGCAGTATTTT. The V gene is TRBV7-2, the J gene TRBJ2-3, with D maybe TRBD1 (5 bases). Trimming left V 4 bases short and J 5 bases short, with 10 bases between. The CDR3 is 13 residues long. Germline CDR1 reads SGHTA; CDR2 reads FQGNSA.